This passage covers 17 T cell receptor beta chains from one sample sequenced in a study of T-cell memory formation after mild COVID-19 (dated by TCRdb to about 2021). The receptor library was made with 5' RACE. These reads were obtained on an Illumina NovaSeq 6000. TCRdb's own reprocessing of the public reads used fastp at Q25 and MiXCR and kept productive beta chains. All rows with the same CDR3 protein become a single entry with the most common DNA and genes. The sample data list some 210,000 distinct CDR3 sequences, and 27% of these were observed just once. Roughly 11% of the sample goes to the ten largest clones. Sequencing was carried out using PBMCs or a T cell subset sorted from them (not recorded which). The receptors come from an adult woman who had mild COVID-19 (a few samples of this study predate the infection). The sample titles of this study are shuffled in the database, so cell type and time point are left out; the donor was told from shared clones.

This chain joins TRBV29-1 and TRBJ2-2; 10 bases agree with TRBD1. This CDR3 region has 14 residues. Germline V CDR1 and CDR2: SQVTM, ANQGSEA. After removal of 2 bases from V and 9 bases from J, the junction contained 6 bases not matched to a gene. The CDR3 region is CSVERQGASRELFF. CDR3 bases: TGCAGCGTTGAAAGACAGGGGGCGAGCAGGGAGCTGTTTTTT.

The chain employs TRBV2 and TRBJ1-5; D uncertain. Germline V gives CDR1 SNHLY, CDR2 FYNNEI. The CDR3 totals 12 residues. Trimming removed 9 bases at V and 3 bases at J, with 9 bases between. CDR3 protein: CASSGNNQPQHF. The CDR3 bases are TGTGCCAGTTCCGGGAACAATCAGCCCCAGCATTTT.

A few counts support this clonotype. This chain links TRBV5-1 with TRBJ1-2; D perhaps matches TRBD1 (6 bases). Germline CDR1 SGHRS, CDR2 YFSETQ. Trimming shortened V by 4 bases and J by 7 bases, and 14 bases separated the two germline ends. The CDR3 totals 13 residues. The CDR3 sequence: CASSQSGTFGYTF. The CDR3 DNA follows: TGCGCCAGCAGCCAGTCCGGGACATTTGGCTACACCTTC.

This clonotype was detected once. The chain uses TRBV6-2 or TRBV6-3 and TRBJ2-1; TRBD2 agrees at 7 bases. The J segment lost 4 bases and the V segment lost 8 bases, leaving 5 bases of the junction unmatched. Germline CDR1 reads MNHEY; CDR2 reads SVGEGT. CDR3 size: 13 residues. The CDR3 spells CASGTSAYNEQFF. The CDR3 DNA sequence: TGTGCCAGCGGAACTAGCGCGTACAATGAGCAGTTCTTC.

This clonotype appeared a few times. This chain joins TRBV20-1 and TRBJ1-1, with TRBD1 identical over 9 bases. V lost 5 bases, J lost 3 bases, and 10 bases stayed unmatched. Germline CDR1 reads DFQATT; CDR2 reads SNEGSKA (reference sequence). The CDR3 consists of 15 residues. This CDR3 reads CSAFDRGQGDTEAFF. For the CDR3, the DNA is TGCAGTGCTTTTGATCGGGGACAGGGAGACACTGAAGCTTTCTTT.

The chain uses TRBV20-1 and TRBJ2-3; tentatively, D is TRBD1 (6 bases). Germline loops: CDR1 DFQATT, CDR2 SNEGSKA (reference sequence). Trimming stripped 6 bases from V and 2 bases from J, with 12 bases between. This CDR3 region has 13 residues. CDR3 region: CSAPQGNTDTQYF. CDR3 nucleotide sequence: TGCAGTGCGCCACAGGGAAACACAGATACGCAGTATTTT.

This clonotype was seen a few times. The chain carries TRBV5-1 and TRBJ2-7, with D maybe TRBD1 (7 bases). Per the germline V gene, CDR1 is SGHRS and CDR2 is YFSETQ. V was trimmed by 5 bases and J by 3 bases, leaving 15 bases between them. The CDR3 has 14 residues. Here the CDR3 reads CASREGTEHYEQYF. The CDR3 DNA reads as TGCGCCAGCAGGGAGGGGACAGAGCACTACGAGCAGTACTTC.

The J gene is TRBJ2-3, the V gene TRBV7-9; D gene uncertain. V was trimmed by 1 base and J by 2 bases, leaving 4 bases between them. This CDR3 contains 13 residues. Germline V gene sequence: CDR1 SEHNR, CDR2 FQNEAQ (reference sequence). The CDR3: CASSLVDTDTQYF. The CDR3, as DNA: TGTGCCAGCAGCTTAGTGGACACAGATACGCAGTATTTT. The full variable domain, with the rest looked up from reference TRBV7-9 and TRBJ2-3, is DTGVSQNPRHKITKRGQNVTFRCDPISEHNRLYWYRQTLGQGPEFLTYFQNEAQLEKSRLLSDRFSAERPKGSFSTLEIQRTEQGDSAMYLCASSLVDTDTQYFGPGTRLTVL.

This clonotype was observed many times. The chain recombines TRBV7-2 with TRBJ2-5, with 15 nucleotides matching TRBD2. Trimming took 5 bases from V and 1 from J; bases not matched to a gene: 11. Per germline, CDR1 SGHTA and CDR2 FQGNSA. The CDR3 covers 19 residues. The CDR3 DNA reads as TGTGCCAGCAGCCTAGGACTAGCGGGGGGGCCGACGGTCCAAGAGACCCAGTACTTC. As protein: CASSLGLAGGPTVQETQYF.

This chain joins TRBV7-9 and TRBJ1-1; 7 bases map to TRBD1. CDR3 length: 14 amino acids. The V segment lost 1 base and the J segment 4 bases; nucleotides outside the gene matches: 3. Germline CDR1 SEHNR, CDR2 FQNEAQ (reference sequence). The CDR3 is CASSLGGGSTEAFF. The CDR3 DNA reads TGTGCCAGCAGCTTAGGAGGGGGCTCCACTGAAGCTTTCTTT.

The chain couples TRBV6-1 to TRBJ2-5; D remains unclear. Germline V gene sequence: CDR1 MNHNS, CDR2 SASEGT. The CDR3 runs 14 residues. V shed 0 bases and J shed 5 bases, with 10 bases lying between them. CDR3 amino acids: CASSEAPRLETQYF. Here the CDR3 DNA reads TGTGCCAGCAGTGAAGCGCCCCGGCTTGAGACCCAGTACTTC.

This clonotype was detected only a few times. The genes are TRBV7-3 and TRBJ2-2, with 7 positions matching TRBD1. The CDR3 totals 16 residues. After removal of 0 bases from V and 1 base from J, the junction contained 2 bases not matched to a gene. Germline values: CDR1 SGHTA, CDR2 FQGTGA. The CDR3 is CASSLTGTVNTGELFF. Written as DNA, the CDR3 is TGTGCCAGCAGCTTAACCGGGACAGTGAACACCGGGGAGCTGTTTTTT.

The genes are TRBV6-2 or TRBV6-3 and TRBJ2-5; TRBD1 might be the D (7 bases). This CDR3 is built from 16 residues. The V end lost 1 base, the J end lost 1 base, and 13 bases lay between the germline ends. Germline V gene lookup returns CDR1 MNHEY and CDR2 SVGEGT. The CDR3 sequence is CASSYLGGGTQETQYF. The DNA of the CDR3 is TGTGCCAGCAGTTACTTAGGAGGGGGCACCCAAGAGACCCAGTACTTC.

The chain is built from TRBV7-8 and TRBJ1-1; D unresolved. The CDR3 extends over 15 amino acids. From germline, CDR1 is SGHVS and CDR2 FQNEAQ. The V end lost 2 bases, the J end lost 1 base, and 11 bases lay between the germline ends. The DNA for the CDR3 is TGTGCCAGCAGCTTAACCCCGGGGAAGAACACTGAAGCTTTCTTT. This gives the protein CASSLTPGKNTEAFF.

This clonotype showed up just a few times. The chain links TRBV20-1 to TRBJ2-7; D call uncertain. The V end was cut by 5 bases, the J end by 5 bases, with 25 bases between. The germline V gene encodes CDR1 DFQATT and CDR2 SNEGSKA (reference sequence). The CDR3 length is 16 residues. The CDR3 DNA reads TGCAGTGCTGAAAACCTCCAGCCGCGTAGACCTGACGAGCAGTACTTC. Its protein product is CSAENLQPRRPDEQYF.

Only a few counts were recorded for this clonotype. The chain is built from TRBV7-9 and TRBJ2-3; D not resolved. The CDR3 sequence is 15 residues long. Germline V lookup: CDR1 SEHNR, CDR2 FQNEAQ (reference sequence). V was trimmed by 1 base and J by 0 bases, leaving 8 bases between them. The CDR3 here is CASSLEGASTDTQYF. The CDR3 nucleotides are TGTGCCAGCAGCTTAGAAGGTGCTAGCACAGATACGCAGTATTTT.

V usage is TRBV6-6 and J usage is TRBJ2-2, with a possible D match to TRBD2 (6 bases). Germline V gene sequence: CDR1 MNHNY, CDR2 SVGAGI (reference sequence). V lost 0 bases, J lost 7 bases, and 12 bases lay in between. The length of the CDR3 is 15 residues. CDR3 in amino acids: CASSYSLEGHGELFF. The CDR3, as DNA: TGTGCCAGCAGTTACTCGTTGGAGGGGCACGGGGAGCTGTTTTTT.